The 25 T cell receptor beta chains below all came from one sample that was sequenced in a study of cytomegalovirus exposure and HLA in healthy donors. PCR primers comprised 60 Vbeta and 13 Jbeta primers. The table came from immunoSEQ multiplex PCR; TCRdb's copy has only in-frame clones and leaves some out. The sample has under 200,000 clones, 81% seen once. The sequenced sample was PBMCs. All receptors derive from a man between 50 and 59 years old in good health and CMV-seronegative.

The chain uses TRBV6-1 and TRBJ2-5, with D maybe TRBD1 (5 bases). The CDR3 sequence is 14 residues long. CDR1 is MNHNS, CDR2 SASEGT, per germline. The germline V and J ends were trimmed by 5 bases and 4 bases, with 14 bases remaining between them. Here the CDR3 reads CASSRQWGVETQYF. In nucleotides, the CDR3 is TGTGCCAGCAGTCGACAGTGGGGTGTAGAGACCCAGTACTTC.

About this clone: The same CDR3 can be traced to other DNA sequences in this sample. The chain carries TRBV4-2 and TRBJ1-3, with 8 bases identical to TRBD1. Germline CDR1 and CDR2: LGHNA and YNFKEQ. The CDR3 is made up of 15 amino acids. After removal of 4 bases from V and 3 bases from J, the junction contained 5 bases not matched to a gene. The CDR3 DNA reads as TGTGCCAGCAGCCGCCAGACAGGGGATGGAAACACCATATATTTT. It is translated as CASSRQTGDGNTIYF.

With respect to this clone: At one end, the junction sequence differs from germline, possibly due to a read error. Other DNA sequences of this sample code for an identical CDR3. The chain recombines TRBV6-5 with TRBJ2-5; D unclear. The CDR3 contains 11 residues. Germline values: CDR1 MNHEY, CDR2 SVGAGI. CDR3 protein: CASSYLKTQYF. The CDR3, as DNA: TGTGCCAGTAGTTACTTAAAGACCCAGTACTTC.

The chain recombines TRBV14 with TRBJ1-6; 9 positions match TRBD1. The CDR3 runs to 15 residues. From germline, CDR1 is SGHDN and CDR2 FVKESK. The V and J ends lost 4 bases and 9 bases, in that order; junction bases with no gene match: 7. The CDR3 DNA is TGTGCCAGCAGCCCCCGGGACAGGGAAATTTCACCCCTCCACTTT. It is translated as CASSPRDREISPLHF.

This clone was seen more than once but under ten times. The chain recombines TRBV5-5 with TRBJ2-1; D is possibly TRBD1 (5 bases). Trimming removed 1 base from V and 5 bases from J, with 13 bases in between. Germline-derived CDR1 and CDR2 are SGHKS and YYEKEE (reference sequence). This CDR3 spans 15 amino acids. The CDR3 DNA reads TGTGCCAGCAGCTTGTTGACAGCCCTAGACAATGAGCAGTTCTTC. It is translated as CASSLLTALDNEQFF.

Concerning this clone itself: An end of the junction differs from the germline gene, which may be a read error. The V gene is TRBV7-9, the J gene TRBJ1-3; TRBD1 matches 7 bases. The length of the CDR3 is 15 residues. Germline-derived CDR1 and CDR2 are SEHNR and FQNEAQ (reference sequence). DNA of the CDR3: TGTTCCAGCAGCCCCCTAGGGGGCGAGGGAAACACCATATATTTT. Residues: CSSSPLGGEGNTIYF.

This sequence joins TRBV6-5 and TRBJ1-2; the D is unclear. Germline loops: CDR1 MNHEY, CDR2 SVGAGI. V lost 10 bases to trimming and J lost 1 base, with 16 bases between them. The CDR3 spans 14 residues. Here the CDR3 reads CATLENGHNYGYTF. CDR3 nucleotide sequence: TGTGCCACCCTAGAGAATGGCCATAACTATGGCTACACCTTC.

V is TRBV4-1 and J is TRBJ1-5; weak D call: TRBD1 (5 bases). Trimming removed 2 bases at V and 4 bases at J, with 15 bases between. The CDR3 length is 16 residues. Germline-derived CDR1 and CDR2 are MGHRA and YSYEKL. The CDR3 reads CASSQRLGLGNQPQHF. The CDR3 DNA is TGCGCCAGCAGCCAACGACTGGGGCTCGGGAATCAGCCCCAGCATTTT.

The chain uses TRBV27 and TRBJ1-6; D unclear. The CDR3 length is 14 residues. The V gene's germline CDR1 is MNHEY and CDR2 SMNVEV (reference sequence). The V end was cut by 3 bases, the J end by 5 bases, with 8 bases between. The CDR3 protein is CASSLMADNSPLHF. Written as DNA, the CDR3 is TGTGCCAGCAGTTTGATGGCAGATAATTCACCCCTCCACTTT.

Comment on this clone: One end of the junction does not line up with germline, which may come from a read error. In nucleotides, the CDR3 is TGTGCCAGCAGTCGAGACAGTACAAGAGAGGCCCAGTACTTC. It is translated as CASSRDSTREAQYF. This chain links TRBV6-5 with TRBJ2-5; possible D gene TRBD1, 5 bases. Germline CDR1 MNHEY, CDR2 SVGAGI. This CDR3 comprises 14 residues.

The CDR3 protein is CASSLLNTEAFF. The CDR3 bases are TGTGCCAGCAGCTTGTTAAACACTGAAGCTTTCTTT. The chain is built from TRBV5-6 and TRBJ1-1; D remains ambiguous. This CDR3 spans 12 amino acids. CDR1 and CDR2 (germline): SGHDT, YYEEEE. Between the trimmed V and J ends, which lost 1 base and 2 bases, there was a span of 3 bases.

This clone was observed a handful of times. At one of its ends the junction is not consistent with the germline gene, which may arise from a read error. This chain links TRBV7-9 with TRBJ1-3, with 11 bases identical to TRBD1. Germline V gene lookup returns CDR1 SEHNR and CDR2 FQNEAQ (reference sequence). This CDR3 is built from 15 residues. DNA of the CDR3: TGTTCCAGCAGCCCGGGACAGGGGGGGGGAAACACCATATATTTT. It codes for CSSSPGQGGGNTIYF.

The V call is TRBV4-3, the J call TRBJ2-3, with 9 bases lining up with TRBD2. The CDR3 spans 18 residues. V shed 4 bases and J 0 bases; nucleotides not matched to a gene: 11. CDR1 is LGHNA and CDR2 is YSLEER in the germline V gene. The CDR3 loop is CASSPRPLSGGSTDTQYF. CDR3 DNA sequence: TGCGCCAGCAGCCCACGCCCCCTTAGCGGGGGAAGCACAGATACGCAGTATTTT.

The rearrangement uses TRBV6-4 and TRBJ1-4; D not certain. The CDR3 loop spans 12 amino acids. The V end lost 9 bases, the J end lost 1 base, and 6 bases lay between the germline ends. Per the germline V gene, CDR1 is MRHNA and CDR2 is SNTAGT. CDR3 DNA sequence: TGTGCCAGGGCTTTAACTAATGAAAAACTGTTTTTT. It codes for CARALTNEKLFF.

V usage is TRBV27 and J usage is TRBJ2-2; tentatively, D is TRBD2 (5 bases). The CDR3 consists of 14 residues. Between the trimmed V and J ends, which lost 4 bases and 5 bases, there was a span of 11 bases. Germline V gives CDR1 MNHEY, CDR2 SMNVEV (reference sequence). The CDR3 nucleotides are TGTGCCAGCAGTTACCTTGGCGGGACCGGGGAGCTGTTTTTT. The encoded protein is CASSYLGGTGELFF.

The chain recombines TRBV9 with TRBJ2-1, with TRBD2 matching over 11 bases. The V gene end was trimmed by 2 bases and the J gene end by 4 bases; junction bases not matched to a gene: 8. This CDR3 is 17 amino acids long. Looked up from germline, CDR1 is SGDLS and CDR2 is YYNGEE. DNA for the CDR3: TGTGCCAGCAGCGTTACTAGCGGGGGCTCCCCTTACAATGAGCAGTTCTTC. Residues: CASSVTSGGSPYNEQFF.

V usage is TRBV27 and J usage is TRBJ2-7; 9 bases agree with TRBD1. The CDR3 is 15 amino acids. The ends lost 4 bases at V and 5 bases at J; junction bases unmatched: 9. Germline-derived CDR1 and CDR2 are MNHEY and SMNVEV (reference sequence). The CDR3 region is CASSSPGTGTHEQYF. CDR3 sequence (DNA): TGTGCCAGCAGTTCCCCCGGGACAGGGACCCACGAGCAGTACTTC.

This clone was seen a handful of times. The rearrangement uses TRBV4-2 and TRBJ1-1; no definite D call. V was cut by 3 bases and J by 5 bases, with 16 bases left in between. The CDR3 consists of 15 residues. CDR1 and CDR2 (germline): LGHNA, YNFKEQ. The CDR3 loop is CASSQPAGTGTEAFF. CDR3 bases: TGTGCCAGCAGCCAGCCGGCAGGCACGGGGACTGAAGCTTTCTTT.

The chain joins TRBV6-5 to TRBJ1-5; 8 nucleotides agree with TRBD1. Germline-derived CDR1 and CDR2 are MNHEY and SVGAGI. V gave up 0 bases and J gave up 4 bases; unmatched junction bases: 2. The CDR3 is 15 amino acids. CDR3 nucleotides: TGTGCCAGCAGTTACTCGGACAGGGCTAATCAGCCCCAGCATTTT. Its protein product is CASSYSDRANQPQHF.

This clone was found a few times. The genes are TRBV5-5 and TRBJ2-1; D ambiguous. Between the trimmed V and J ends, which lost 3 bases and 0 bases, there was a span of 7 bases. The CDR3 has 14 residues. CDR1 is SGHKS and CDR2 is YYEKEE in the germline V gene (reference sequence). CDR3 DNA: TGTGCCAGCAGCTCGCCCGGCTCCTACAATGAGCAGTTCTTC. As protein: CASSSPGSYNEQFF.

The chain uses TRBV27 and TRBJ2-7; weak D call: TRBD1 (6 bases). This CDR3 is 14 amino acids long. The ends were cut back, 10 bases at V and 0 bases at J, with 16 bases in the middle. The germline V gene encodes CDR1 MNHEY and CDR2 SMNVEV (reference sequence). This CDR3 reads CATSVQGSSYEQYF. CDR3 in DNA: TGTGCCACCAGCGTACAGGGTAGCTCCTACGAGCAGTACTTC.

The V call is TRBV19, the J call TRBJ1-2; perhaps TRBD1 as D (5 bases). Germline V gives CDR1 LNHDA, CDR2 SQIVND (reference sequence). The CDR3 is made up of 15 amino acids. V lost 5 bases and J 10 bases, leaving 23 bases between the germline ends. CDR3 nucleotides: TGTGCCAGTAGTCCCAAGGGGCAGGGAGGTCATGACTACACCTTC. Translating gives CASSPKGQGGHDYTF.

This clone came up once. In DNA form, the CDR3 reads TGTGCCAGCTCACCGGGGACAGTCATGAACACTGAAGCTTTCTTT. Translating gives CASSPGTVMNTEAFF. The chain employs TRBV18 and TRBJ1-1, with 7 bases fitting TRBD1. Trimming at V came to 3 bases and at J to 0 bases, leaving 4 bases not matched to a gene. The CDR3 length is 15 residues. The germline CDR1 and CDR2 sequences are KGHSH and LQKENI.

This chain joins TRBV5-4 and TRBJ1-1; D is uncertain. CDR3 size: 12 residues. Looked up from germline, CDR1 is SGHNT and CDR2 is YYREEE (reference sequence). V dropped 2 bases and J dropped 2 bases, with 4 bases sitting between them. The CDR3 DNA reads TGTGCCAGCAGCTTCCCAAACACTGAAGCTTTCTTT. Residues: CASSFPNTEAFF.

V gene TRBV6-6 combines with J gene TRBJ1-2; D is ambiguous. Between the trimmed V and J ends, which lost 6 bases and 7 bases, there was a span of 15 bases. The CDR3 is 13 residues long. Germline V gene lookup returns CDR1 MNHNY and CDR2 SVGAGI (reference sequence). CDR3 in DNA: TGTGCCAGCAGCCCGGACGGGAGTGGTGGCTACACCTTC. It is translated as CASSPDGSGGYTF.